A single sample gave rise to the 15 T cell receptor beta chains below, sequenced in a study of blood T cell repertoires in COVID-19. Measured with immunoSEQ multiplex PCR; TCRdb has only the in-frame clones, and not every one. The sample has some 24,000 clones, roughly nine tenths seen once. Sequencing input: peripheral blood. Receptor source: a man aged 45 to 65 with active COVID-19.

The genes are TRBV6-5 and TRBJ2-7; weak D call: TRBD2 (5 bases). Germline CDR1 is MNHEY and CDR2 is SVGAGI. V gave up 2 bases and J gave up 2 bases, with 10 bases separating them. This CDR3 region has 14 residues. CDR3 coding DNA: TGTGCCAGCAGTTACAGTGACGGGACCTACGAGCAGTACTTC. Translation: CASSYSDGTYEQYF.

V gene TRBV4-1 combines with J gene TRBJ2-2, with 10 bases lining up with TRBD2. Looked up from germline, CDR1 is MGHRA and CDR2 is YSYEKL. V shed 6 bases and J 2 bases; nucleotides not matched to a gene: 3. This CDR3 is 15 amino acids long. In DNA form, the CDR3 reads TGCGCCAGCAGGCTAGCGGGAGTCAACACCGGGGAGCTGTTTTTT. It encodes CASRLAGVNTGELFF.

The V gene is TRBV7-2, the J gene TRBJ2-7; 7 nucleotides agree with TRBD1. Losses at the gene ends were 0 bases for V and 2 bases for J; bases not matched to a gene: 4. Germline V gives CDR1 SGHTA, CDR2 FQGNSA. This CDR3 has 15 residues. CDR3 protein: CASSLAHRGTYEQYF. CDR3 in DNA: TGTGCCAGCAGCTTAGCCCACAGGGGCACCTACGAGCAGTACTTC.

This rearrangement joins TRBV7-9 to TRBJ1-6, with 11 nucleotides matching TRBD1. CDR1 SEHNR and CDR2 FQNEAQ come from the germline V gene (reference sequence). J lost 11 bases, V lost 5 bases, and 5 bases had no gene match. The CDR3 length is 14 residues. The CDR3 region is CASSPTGQGAPLHF. The CDR3 DNA is TGTGCCAGCAGCCCTACGGGACAGGGGGCACCCCTCCACTTT. Full variable domain (outside the CDR3, taken from reference TRBV7-9 and TRBJ1-6): DTGVSQNPRHKITKRGQNVTFRCDPISEHNRLYWYRQTLGQGPEFLTYFQNEAQLEKSRLLSDRFSAERPKGSFSTLEIQRTEQGDSAMYLCASSPTGQGAPLHFGNGTRLTVT.

This sequence joins TRBV11-3 and TRBJ2-7; weak D call: TRBD1 (5 bases). The V and J ends lost 3 bases and 3 bases respectively, with 15 bases between them. CDR1 is SGHNT, CDR2 YENEEA, per germline. The CDR3 runs 15 residues. Here the CDR3 reads CASSFSGATGYEQYF. The DNA of the CDR3 is TGTGCCAGCAGCTTTTCTGGGGCTACCGGCTACGAGCAGTACTTC.

The DNA of the CDR3 is TGTGCCAGCAGCTTGAACGGGATCAAAGATGGCTACACCTTC. Translation: CASSLNGIKDGYTF. The chain carries TRBV5-5 and TRBJ1-2; D not resolved. V gave up 1 base and J gave up 6 bases, with 13 bases separating them. The CDR3 is 14 residues long. CDR1 SGHKS and CDR2 YYEKEE come from the germline V gene (reference sequence).

CDR3 sequence (DNA): TGCGCCAGCAGCCGGGGACAGAGCACAGATACGCAGTATTTT. The encoded protein is CASSRGQSTDTQYF. V gene TRBV5-1 combines with J gene TRBJ2-3; 7 bases align to TRBD1. The CDR3 length is 14 residues. V was clipped by 4 bases and J by 0 bases; unmatched bases: 2. Germline values: CDR1 SGHRS, CDR2 YFSETQ.

V usage is TRBV5-6 and J usage is TRBJ2-2; D is ambiguous. CDR1 and CDR2 (germline): SGHDT, YYEEEE. Trimming stripped 4 bases from V and 6 bases from J, with 13 bases between. The CDR3 is 14 amino acids. CDR3 sequence reads: CASSPYGLAGELFF. For the CDR3, the DNA is TGTGCCAGCAGCCCCTACGGTTTGGCCGGGGAGCTGTTTTTT. The entire variable domain, with the rest obtained from reference TRBV5-6 and TRBJ2-2, is as follows: DAGVTQSPTHLIKTRGQQVTLRCSPKSGHDTVSWYQQALGQGPQFIFQYYEEEERQRGNFPDRFSGHQFPNYSSELNVNALLLGDSALYLCASSPYGLAGELFFGEGSRLTVL.

This chain connects TRBV7-9 to TRBJ2-1; D might be TRBD2 (5 bases). Trimming took off 6 bases at V and 2 bases at J, with 11 bases between the two ends. This CDR3 has 14 residues. Germline-derived CDR1 and CDR2 are SEHNR and FQNEAQ (reference sequence). CDR3 loop: CASSPSFPYNEQFF. The CDR3 nucleotides read TGTGCCAGCAGTCCTAGCTTTCCCTACAATGAGCAGTTCTTC.

This chain uses TRBV2 with TRBJ2-7, with D tentatively TRBD2 (5 bases). Germline CDR1 reads SNHLY; CDR2 reads FYNNEI. Between the trimmed V and J ends, which lost 7 bases and 2 bases, there was a span of 15 bases. This CDR3 has 14 residues. CDR3 coding DNA: TGTGCCAGCATCCCGGAGGCCCCTCCCTACGAGCAGTACTTC. Its translation is CASIPEAPPYEQYF. Together with reference TRBV2 and TRBJ2-7, the CDR3 gives the full variable domain: EPEVTQTPSHQVTQMGQEVILRCVPISNHLYFYWYRQILGQKVEFLVSFYNNEISEKSEIFDDQFSVERPDGSNFTLKIRSTKLEDSAMYFCASIPEAPPYEQYFGPGTRLTVT.

The genes are TRBV3-1 (or the pseudogene TRBV3-2) and TRBJ2-7; D may be TRBD2 (5 bases). The germline V gene encodes CDR1 LGHDT and CDR2 YNNKEL (reference sequence). Trimming removed 4 bases from V and 2 bases from J, with 12 bases in between. This CDR3 comprises 14 residues. DNA for the CDR3: TGTGCCAGCAGCCGAAGCCCGGGGACCTACGAGCAGTACTTC. Amino acid sequence: CASSRSPGTYEQYF.

The chain links TRBV5-1 to TRBJ2-5, with 8 bases aligning to TRBD1. Germline trimming cut 3 bases from V and 1 base from J; bases unmatched to any gene: 8. Germline CDR1 reads SGHRS; CDR2 reads YFSETQ. The CDR3 extends over 16 amino acids. In DNA form, the CDR3 reads TGCGCCAGCAGCTGGGGGACAGGTAACATCCAAGAGACCCAGTACTTC. It is translated as CASSWGTGNIQETQYF.

J is TRBJ1-2 and V is TRBV6-5; 9 positions agree with TRBD1. There are 14 residues in the CDR3. The trim removed 1 base at V and 8 bases at J, leaving 5 bases unmatched. CDR1 MNHEY and CDR2 SVGAGI come from the germline V gene. The CDR3 region is CASSYLGQGGGYTF. CDR3 in DNA: TGTGCCAGCAGTTACTTGGGACAGGGTGGCGGCTACACCTTC.

This chain joins TRBV6-2 or TRBV6-3 and TRBJ2-7; 7 positions agree with TRBD1. The CDR3 covers 14 residues. The trim removed 2 bases at V and 2 bases at J, leaving 3 bases unmatched. CDR1 MNHEY and CDR2 SVGEGT come from the germline V gene. CDR3 bases: TGTGCCAGCAGTTACCGGGACAGCGCCTACGAGCAGTACTTC. It codes for CASSYRDSAYEQYF.

The rearrangement uses TRBV10-3 and TRBJ2-3; D perhaps matches TRBD1 (6 bases). The CDR3 length is 13 residues. V lost 6 bases and J lost 4, with 11 bases in between. Germline loops: CDR1 ENHRY, CDR2 SYGVKD. In nucleotides, the CDR3 is TGTGCCATCAGCCAACAGGGATCAGATACGCAGTATTTT. This sequence encodes CAISQQGSDTQYF.